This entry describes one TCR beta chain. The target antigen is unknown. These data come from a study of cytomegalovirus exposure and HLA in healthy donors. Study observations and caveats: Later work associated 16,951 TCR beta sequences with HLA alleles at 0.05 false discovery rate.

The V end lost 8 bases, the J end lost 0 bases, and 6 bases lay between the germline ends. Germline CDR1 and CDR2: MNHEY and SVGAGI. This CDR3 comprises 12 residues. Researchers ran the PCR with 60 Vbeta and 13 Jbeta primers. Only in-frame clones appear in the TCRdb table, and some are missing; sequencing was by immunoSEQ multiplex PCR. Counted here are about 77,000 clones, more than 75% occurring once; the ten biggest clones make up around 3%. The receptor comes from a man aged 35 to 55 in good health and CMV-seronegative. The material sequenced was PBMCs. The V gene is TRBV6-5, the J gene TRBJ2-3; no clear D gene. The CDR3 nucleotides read TGTGCCAGCCAGGTCAGCACAGATACGCAGTATTTT. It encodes CASQVSTDTQYF.